This T cell receptor (beta chain) was identified during a study of PD-1 blockade in classical Hodgkin lymphoma. General observations from the study: Newly diagnosed patients reportedly trailed healthy donors in baseline TCR diversity. The baseline diversity of complete responders showed similarity to that of newly diagnosed patients. A significant rise in TCR diversity by C4D1 was seen for CD4+ but not CD8+ cells.

The CDR3 loop spans 14 amino acids. From germline, CDR1 is SGHRS and CDR2 YFSETQ. With V trimmed by 2 bases and J by 1 base, 2 bases remained unmatched. Each and every patient relapsed after autologous stem cell transplantation, and patients got differing brentuximab vedotin exposure. The authors purified CD4+ T cells from thawed PBMCs by magnetic negative selection. Comments on this clone: The target antigen is unknown.

Using immunoSEQ multiplex PCR, the repertoire was profiled, and TCRdb retains in-frame clones only, with some absent. The sample includes 25,000 to 35,000 clones, about 85% of them seen just once. This sample comprised CD4+ T cells from blood, obtained at baseline. The clonotype was recovered from a human donor with classical Hodgkin lymphoma. This chain joins TRBV5-1 and TRBJ2-5; 7 bases match TRBD2. Here the CDR3 reads CASSFGGTQETQYF. DNA of the CDR3: TGCGCCAGCAGCTTCGGGGGGACCCAAGAGACCCAGTACTTC.